This paragraph reports one T cell receptor beta chain. This entry is derived from a study of T cells in Graves' hyperthyroidism and ophthalmopathy. It was RNA transcripts that yielded the amplified TCR beta CDR3 regions. Initially, a first-round RT-PCR of the TCR CDR3 employed the HTBI primer set. TCRdb re-called the multiplex PCR reads through MiXCR, storing one row per CDR3 protein. The sample holds under 350,000 distinct CDR3 sequences, roughly an eighth seen once. This receptor was taken from a woman in her thirties or forties with Graves' ophthalmopathy. Sequences were obtained from blood.

The chain's CDR3 is CASSEFSGSTDTQYF. The CDR3 nucleotides read TGTGCCAGCAGTGAATTTAGCGGGAGCACAGATACGCAGTATTTT. The chain joins TRBV6-4 to TRBJ2-3; TRBD2 matches at 7 bases. The CDR3 is made up of 15 amino acids. Per germline, CDR1 MRHNA and CDR2 SNTAGT. The ends lost 3 bases at V and 0 bases at J; junction bases unmatched: 3.